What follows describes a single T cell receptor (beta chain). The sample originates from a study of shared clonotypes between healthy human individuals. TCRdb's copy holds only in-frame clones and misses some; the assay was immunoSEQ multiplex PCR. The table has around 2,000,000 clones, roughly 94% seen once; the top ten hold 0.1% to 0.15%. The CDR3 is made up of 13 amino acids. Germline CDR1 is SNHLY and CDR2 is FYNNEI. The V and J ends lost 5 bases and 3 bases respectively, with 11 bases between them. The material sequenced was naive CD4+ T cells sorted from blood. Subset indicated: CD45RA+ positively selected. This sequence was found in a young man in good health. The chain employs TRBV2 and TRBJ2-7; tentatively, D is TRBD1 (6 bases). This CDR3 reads CASSPYRDYEQYF. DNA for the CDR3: TGTGCCAGCAGTCCCTACAGGGACTACGAGCAGTACTTC.